This T cell receptor (beta chain) was sequenced in a study of spatial heterogeneity in lung cancer. In the study overall: Detection of beta-chain sequences consistently exceeded that of alpha-chain sequences. Averaged across combinations, each unique TCR and UMI pairing appeared more than ten times in raw reads, which were uncorrected.

Individually, TCR cDNA molecules were each labelled with a unique molecular identifier. TCRdb reprocessed the 5' RACE reads via MiXCR and lists one record per CDR3 protein. This sample has 8,500 to 14,000 distinct CDR3 sequences, with approximately 4% found just once. This clonotype was recorded many times. Little can be read into the size of this beta chain, an off-target read in a library designed for alpha chains. Indicated time point: sample taken at primary tumor resection. Unsorted whole RNA from tumor, nontumor lung or frozen PBMC underwent sequencing. The cohort: 70 to 75 early-stage, untreated non-small cell lung cancer patients. In germline, CDR1 is SGHVS, CDR2 FNYEAQ. V lost 5 bases to trimming and J lost 11 bases, with 15 bases between them. The CDR3 totals 13 residues.

V usage is TRBV7-6 and J usage is TRBJ1-4; TRBD1 is a possible D gene (5 bases). The sample here was normal lung tissue next to the tumor, taken at surgery. The clonotype was recovered from a male donor with early-stage non-small cell lung cancer. The CDR3 coding sequence is TGTGCCAGCAGCCAGGGAGGGGCGAACAAACTGTTTTTT. Protein product: CASSQGGANKLFF.